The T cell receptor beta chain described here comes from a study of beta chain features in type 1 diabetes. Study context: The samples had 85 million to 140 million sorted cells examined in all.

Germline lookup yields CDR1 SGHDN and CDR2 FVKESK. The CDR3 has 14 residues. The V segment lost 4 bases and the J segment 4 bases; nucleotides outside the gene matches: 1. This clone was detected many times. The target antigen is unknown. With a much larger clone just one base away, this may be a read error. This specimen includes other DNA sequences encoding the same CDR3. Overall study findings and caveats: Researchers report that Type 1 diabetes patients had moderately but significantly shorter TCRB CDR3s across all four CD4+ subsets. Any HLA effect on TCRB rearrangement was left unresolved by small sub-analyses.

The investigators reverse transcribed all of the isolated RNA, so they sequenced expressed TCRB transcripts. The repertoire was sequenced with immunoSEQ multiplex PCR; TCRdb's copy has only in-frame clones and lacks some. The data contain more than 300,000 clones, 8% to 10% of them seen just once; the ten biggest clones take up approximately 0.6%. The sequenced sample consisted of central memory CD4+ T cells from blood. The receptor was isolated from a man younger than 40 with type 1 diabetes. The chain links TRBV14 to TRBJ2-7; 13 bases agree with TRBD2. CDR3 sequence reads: CASSRTSGSYEQYF. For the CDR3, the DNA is TGTGCCAGCAGCCGGACTAGCGGGAGTTACGAGCAGTACTTC.